This T cell receptor (beta chain) originates from a study of T-cell memory formation after mild COVID-19. TCRdb reprocessed the 5' RACE reads via MiXCR and lists one record per CDR3 protein. The table records about 160,000 distinct CDR3 sequences, 31% of them present only once. The CDR3 totals 11 residues. The germline V and J ends were trimmed by 5 bases and 7 bases, with 8 bases remaining between them. In germline, CDR1 is GTSNPN, CDR2 SVGIG (reference sequence). The sequence was obtained from an adult woman who had mild COVID-19 (a few samples of this study predate the infection). Cell type and time point are not known. Material for sequencing was PBMCs or a T cell subset sorted from them (not recorded which). The V and J genes are TRBV30 and TRBJ2-2; D call uncertain. The CDR3 coding sequence is TGTGCCTGGTTATCGGGCGGGGAGCTGTTTTTT. Protein product: CAWLSGGELFF. Full variable domain (missing parts from reference TRBV30 and TRBJ2-2): SQTIHQWPATLVQPVGSPLSLECTVEGTSNPNLYWYRQAAGRGLQLLFYSVGIGQISSEVPQNLSASRPQDRQFILSSKKLLLSDSGFYLCAWLSGGELFFGEGSRLTVL.